This T cell receptor (beta chain) was sequenced for a study of molecular identifiers for immune sequencing clone quantification. The CDR3 contains 18 residues. The V gene's germline CDR1 is SEHNR and CDR2 FQNEAQ (reference sequence). TCRdb reprocessed the PCR reads with MiXCR, giving one entry per CDR3 protein. The sample holds some 590,000 distinct CDR3 sequences, roughly 27% seen once. Concerning this clonotype: This may be a read error, as it is one base from a much larger clone.

The rearrangement uses TRBV7-9 and TRBJ2-2; 11 nucleotides agree with TRBD2. This TCR was sampled from a human donor in good health. Some libraries in this study had Jurkat cell RNA spiked in. Sequenced input: naive CD8+ T cells from blood, with Jurkat cell RNA spiked in. The subset: FACS-sorted CD8+CD4-CCR7+CD45RA+ naive T cells. CDR3 DNA sequence: TGTGTCAGCAACGTCGGGACTAGCGGCCCCACGAACACCGGGGAGCTGTTTTTT. As protein: CVSNVGTSGPTNTGELFF.